This TCR beta chain was recovered during a study of OX40 agonist ivuxolimab in advanced cancers. Study background: The patients' treatment was ivuxolimab, an agonistic anti-OX40 (CD134) antibody. Study observations and caveats: In the expanded peripheral T cells, antigen specificity was never determined.

A word on this clone: Its specificity is not known.

The CDR3 contains 16 residues. Trimming pared 0 bases from V and 6 bases from J, leaving 15 bases between. Germline CDR1 reads MNHEY; CDR2 reads SMNVEV (reference sequence). The data were produced by immunoSEQ multiplex PCR, yet TCRdb's version contains in-frame clones alone and is incomplete. Counted here are some 100,000 clones, more than 75% occurring once; the ten biggest clones make up 1.5% to 2%. The starting material was CD4+ or CD8+ T cells sorted from blood, obtained in a trial of the OX40 agonist ivuxolimab. This clonotype was sampled from an adult with an advanced solid tumor such as melanoma, head and neck, liver or kidney cancer. The rearrangement uses TRBV27 and TRBJ2-4; tentative D call: TRBD2 (6 bases). The CDR3 here is CASSLSGGAVRNIQYF. As DNA, the CDR3 is TGTGCCAGCAGTTTATCGGGCGGGGCAGTTAGAAACATTCAGTACTTC.